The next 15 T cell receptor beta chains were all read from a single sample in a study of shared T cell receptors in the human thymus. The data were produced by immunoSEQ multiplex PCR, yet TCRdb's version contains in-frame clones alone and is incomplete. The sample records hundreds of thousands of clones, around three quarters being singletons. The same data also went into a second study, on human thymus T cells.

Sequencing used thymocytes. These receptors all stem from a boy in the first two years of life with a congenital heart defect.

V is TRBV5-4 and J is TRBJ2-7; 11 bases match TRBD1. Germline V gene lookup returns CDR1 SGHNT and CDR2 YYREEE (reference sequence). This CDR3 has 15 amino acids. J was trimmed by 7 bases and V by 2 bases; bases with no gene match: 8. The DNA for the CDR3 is TGTGCCAGCAGCTTCACCCCCCGGGACAGGGGGGAGCAGTACTTC. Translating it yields CASSFTPRDRGEQYF. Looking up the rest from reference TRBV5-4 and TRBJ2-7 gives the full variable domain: ETGVTQSPTHLIKTRGQQVTLRCSSQSGHNTVSWYQQALGQGPQFIFQYYREEENGRGNFPPRFSGLQFPNYSSELNVNALELDDSALYLCASSFTPRDRGEQYFGPGTRLTVT.

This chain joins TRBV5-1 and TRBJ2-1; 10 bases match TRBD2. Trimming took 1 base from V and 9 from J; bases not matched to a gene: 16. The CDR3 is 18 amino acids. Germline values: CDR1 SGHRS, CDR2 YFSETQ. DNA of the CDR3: TGCGCCAGCAGCTTGTCGGCTAGCGGGAGTTCCCACATGGGTGAGCAGTTCTTC. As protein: CASSLSASGSSHMGEQFF.

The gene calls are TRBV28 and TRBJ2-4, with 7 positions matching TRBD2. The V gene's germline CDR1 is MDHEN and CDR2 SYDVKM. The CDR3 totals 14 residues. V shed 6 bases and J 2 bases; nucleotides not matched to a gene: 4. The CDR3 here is CASRERDPKNIQYF. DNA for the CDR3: TGTGCCAGCAGGGAGCGGGACCCCAAAAACATTCAGTACTTC.

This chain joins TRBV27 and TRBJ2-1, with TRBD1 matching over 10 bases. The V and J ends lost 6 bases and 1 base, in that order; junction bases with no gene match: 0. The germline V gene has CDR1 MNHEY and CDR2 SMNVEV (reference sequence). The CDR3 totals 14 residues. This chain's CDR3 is CASRDRGSYNEQFF. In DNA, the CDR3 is TGTGCCAGCAGGGACAGGGGGTCCTACAATGAGCAGTTCTTC.

Here the CDR3 DNA reads TGTGCCAGCATACCTAGCGGGATTAATTGCGAGCAGTACTTC. This encodes CASIPSGINCEQYF. This chain links TRBV6-1 with TRBJ2-7; 9 bases are shared with TRBD2. V shed 7 bases and J 6 bases; nucleotides not matched to a gene: 10. The V gene's germline CDR1 is MNHNS and CDR2 SASEGT. The CDR3 runs to 14 residues.

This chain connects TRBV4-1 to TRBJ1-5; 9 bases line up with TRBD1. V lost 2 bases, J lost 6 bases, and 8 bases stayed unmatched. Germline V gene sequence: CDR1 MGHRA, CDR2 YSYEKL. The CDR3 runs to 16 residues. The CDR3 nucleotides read TGCGCCAGCAGCCAAACAGGGGGCGGCAGGGCTCAGCCCCAGCATTTT. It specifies CASSQTGGGRAQPQHF.

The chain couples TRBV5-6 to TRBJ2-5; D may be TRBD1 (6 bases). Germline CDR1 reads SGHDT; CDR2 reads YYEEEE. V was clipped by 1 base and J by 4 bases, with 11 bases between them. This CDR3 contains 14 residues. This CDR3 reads CASSLRGLGETQYF. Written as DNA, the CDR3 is TGTGCCAGCAGCTTGAGGGGGTTAGGAGAGACCCAGTACTTC.

CDR3 loop: CASGGESLNTEAFF. Written as DNA, the CDR3 is TGCGCCAGCGGCGGGGAATCCCTGAACACTGAAGCTTTCTTT. The chain uses TRBV10-1 and TRBJ1-1; no definite D call. The V gene's germline CDR1 is WNHNN and CDR2 SYGVQD (reference sequence). V was shortened by 8 bases and J by 0 bases, with 13 bases between the two germline ends. This CDR3 has 14 amino acids.

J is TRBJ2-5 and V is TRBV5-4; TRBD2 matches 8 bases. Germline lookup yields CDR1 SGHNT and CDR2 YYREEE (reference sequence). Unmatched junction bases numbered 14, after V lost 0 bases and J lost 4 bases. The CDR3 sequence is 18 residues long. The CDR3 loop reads CASSLAVSAGVGGETQYF. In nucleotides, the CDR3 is TGTGCCAGCAGCTTGGCGGTCTCAGCGGGAGTAGGCGGAGAGACCCAGTACTTC.

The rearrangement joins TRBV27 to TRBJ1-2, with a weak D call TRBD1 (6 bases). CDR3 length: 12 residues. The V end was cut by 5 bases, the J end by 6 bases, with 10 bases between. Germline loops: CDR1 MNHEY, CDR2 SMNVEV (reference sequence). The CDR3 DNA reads TGTGCCAGCAGTCCGACAGGAGATGGCTACACCTTC. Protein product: CASSPTGDGYTF.

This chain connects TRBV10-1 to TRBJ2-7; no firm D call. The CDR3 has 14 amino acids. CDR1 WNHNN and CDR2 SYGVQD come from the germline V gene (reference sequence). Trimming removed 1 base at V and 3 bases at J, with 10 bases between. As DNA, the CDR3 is TGCGCCAGCAGTGAGTACCTGACTCGCTACGAGCAGTACTTC. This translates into CASSEYLTRYEQYF.

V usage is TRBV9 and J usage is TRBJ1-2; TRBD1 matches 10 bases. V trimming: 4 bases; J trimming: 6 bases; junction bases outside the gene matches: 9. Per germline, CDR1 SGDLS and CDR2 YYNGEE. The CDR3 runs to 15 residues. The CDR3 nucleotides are TGTGCCAGCAGCCCAGACGGGACAGGGGAGAATGGCTACACCTTC. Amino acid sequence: CASSPDGTGENGYTF.

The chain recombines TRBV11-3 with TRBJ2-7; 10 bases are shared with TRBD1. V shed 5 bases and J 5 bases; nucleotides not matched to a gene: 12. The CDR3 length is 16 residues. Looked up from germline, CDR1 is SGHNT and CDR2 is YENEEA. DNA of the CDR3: TGTGCCAGCAGCAACCGACCGGGACAGGGGACCCACGAGCAGTACTTC. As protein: CASSNRPGQGTHEQYF.

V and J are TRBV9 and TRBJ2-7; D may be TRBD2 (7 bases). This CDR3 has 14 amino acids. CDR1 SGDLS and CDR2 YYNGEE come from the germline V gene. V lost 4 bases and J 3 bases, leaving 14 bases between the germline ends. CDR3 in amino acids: CASSTEGGYYEQYF. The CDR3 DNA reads TGTGCCAGCAGCACCGAGGGGGGGTACTACGAGCAGTACTTC.

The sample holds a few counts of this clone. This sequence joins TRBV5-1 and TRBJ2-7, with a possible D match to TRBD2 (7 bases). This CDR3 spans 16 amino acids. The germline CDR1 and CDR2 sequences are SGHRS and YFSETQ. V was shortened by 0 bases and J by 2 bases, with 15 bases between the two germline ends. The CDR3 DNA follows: TGCGCCAGCAGCTTGGTTCCGGGGGGCCCACCCTACGAGCAGTACTTC. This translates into CASSLVPGGPPYEQYF.